Listed here is a single TCR beta chain. Unmatched junction bases numbered 3, after V lost 3 bases and J lost 4 bases. Per the germline V gene, CDR1 is LNHNV and CDR2 is YYDKDF (reference sequence). This CDR3 spans 14 amino acids. The sample belongs to a study of control samples from healthy donors and cancer patients. Data came from immunoSEQ multiplex PCR; TCRdb stores just in-frame clones and leaves some out. The repertoire holds 110,000 or so clones, with around 82% as singletons. Sequenced: blood. This clonotype was sampled from a woman between 50 and 59 years old in good health. This chain connects TRBV15 to TRBJ2-5, with 9 positions matching TRBD1. CDR3 protein: CATSRDRGIETQYF. In DNA, the CDR3 is TGTGCCACCAGCAGGGACAGGGGAATAGAGACCCAGTACTTC.